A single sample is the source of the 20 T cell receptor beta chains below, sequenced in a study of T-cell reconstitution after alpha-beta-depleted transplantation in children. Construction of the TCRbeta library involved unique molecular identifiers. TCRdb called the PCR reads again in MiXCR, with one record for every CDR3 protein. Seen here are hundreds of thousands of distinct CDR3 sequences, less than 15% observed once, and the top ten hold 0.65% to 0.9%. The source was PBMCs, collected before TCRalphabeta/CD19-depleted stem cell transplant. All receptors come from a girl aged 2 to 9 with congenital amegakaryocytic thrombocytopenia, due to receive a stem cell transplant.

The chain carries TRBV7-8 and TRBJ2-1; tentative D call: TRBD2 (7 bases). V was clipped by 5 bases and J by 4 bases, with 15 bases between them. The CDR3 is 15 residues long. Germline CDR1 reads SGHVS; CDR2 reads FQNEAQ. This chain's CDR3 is CASSRPRGHYNEQFF. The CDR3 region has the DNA TGTGCCAGCAGCCGACCGCGGGGGCATTACAATGAGCAGTTCTTC.

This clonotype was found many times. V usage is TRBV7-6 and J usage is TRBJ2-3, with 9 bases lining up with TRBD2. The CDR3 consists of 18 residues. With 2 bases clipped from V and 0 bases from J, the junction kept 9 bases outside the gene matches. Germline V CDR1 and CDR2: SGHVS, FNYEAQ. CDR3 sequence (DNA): TGTGCCAGCAGCTTAAGCGGCTCTAGCGGGACTAGCACAGATACGCAGTATTTT. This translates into CASSLSGSSGTSTDTQYF.

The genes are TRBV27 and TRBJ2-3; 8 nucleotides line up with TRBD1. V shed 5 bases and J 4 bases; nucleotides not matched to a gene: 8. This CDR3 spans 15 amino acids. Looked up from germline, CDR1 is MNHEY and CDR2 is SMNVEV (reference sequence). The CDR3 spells CASSQTTGDADTQYF. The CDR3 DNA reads TGTGCCAGCAGTCAAACGACAGGGGATGCAGATACGCAGTATTTT.

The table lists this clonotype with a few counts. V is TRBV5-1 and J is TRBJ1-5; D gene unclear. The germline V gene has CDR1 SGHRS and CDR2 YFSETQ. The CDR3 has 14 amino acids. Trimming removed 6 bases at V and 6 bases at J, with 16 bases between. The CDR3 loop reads CASTFPPPCQPQHF. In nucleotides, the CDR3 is TGCGCCAGCACCTTTCCCCCTCCTTGTCAGCCCCAGCATTTT.

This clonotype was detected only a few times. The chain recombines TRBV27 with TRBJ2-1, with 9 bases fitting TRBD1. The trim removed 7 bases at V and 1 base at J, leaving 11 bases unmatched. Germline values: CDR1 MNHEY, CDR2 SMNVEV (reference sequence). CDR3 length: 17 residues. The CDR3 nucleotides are TGTGCCAGCACCAAAAGACCGGGACAGGGATCCTACAATGAGCAGTTCTTC. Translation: CASTKRPGQGSYNEQFF.

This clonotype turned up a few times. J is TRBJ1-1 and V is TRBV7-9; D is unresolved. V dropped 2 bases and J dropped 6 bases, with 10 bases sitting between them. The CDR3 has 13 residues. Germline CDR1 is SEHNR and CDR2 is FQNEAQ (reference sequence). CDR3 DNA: TGTGCCAGCAGCTTAAATGGCGTCTCTGAAGCTTTCTTT. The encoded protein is CASSLNGVSEAFF.

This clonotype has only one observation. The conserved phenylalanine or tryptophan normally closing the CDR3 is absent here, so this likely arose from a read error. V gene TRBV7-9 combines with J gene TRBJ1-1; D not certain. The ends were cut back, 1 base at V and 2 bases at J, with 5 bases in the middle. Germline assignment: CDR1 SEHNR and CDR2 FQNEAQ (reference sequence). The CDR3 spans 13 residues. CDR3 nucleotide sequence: TGTGCCAGCAGCTTAGACAGAAACACTGAAGCTTTCTCT. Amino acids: CASSLDRNTEAFS.

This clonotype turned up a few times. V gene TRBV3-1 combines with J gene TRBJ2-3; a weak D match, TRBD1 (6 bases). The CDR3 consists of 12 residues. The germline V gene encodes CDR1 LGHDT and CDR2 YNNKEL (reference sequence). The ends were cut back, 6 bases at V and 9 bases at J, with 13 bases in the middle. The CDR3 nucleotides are TGTGCCAGCAGTCTAATCCAGGGGACGCAGTATTTT. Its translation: CASSLIQGTQYF.

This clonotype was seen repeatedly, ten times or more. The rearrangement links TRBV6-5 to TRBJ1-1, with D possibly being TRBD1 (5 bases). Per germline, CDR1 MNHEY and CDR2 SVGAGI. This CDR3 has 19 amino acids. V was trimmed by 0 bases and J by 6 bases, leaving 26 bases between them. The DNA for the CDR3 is TGTGCCAGCAGTTACTCGCCTCTAACAGGATTGGGCTATATGTCTGAAGCTTTCTTT. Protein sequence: CASSYSPLTGLGYMSEAFF.

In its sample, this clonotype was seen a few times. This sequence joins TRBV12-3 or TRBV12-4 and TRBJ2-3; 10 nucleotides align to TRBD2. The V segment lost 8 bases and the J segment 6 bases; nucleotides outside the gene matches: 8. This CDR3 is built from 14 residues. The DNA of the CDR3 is TGTGCCAGCGGCCTAGCGGGAGTGGTGGATACGCAGTATTTT. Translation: CASGLAGVVDTQYF.

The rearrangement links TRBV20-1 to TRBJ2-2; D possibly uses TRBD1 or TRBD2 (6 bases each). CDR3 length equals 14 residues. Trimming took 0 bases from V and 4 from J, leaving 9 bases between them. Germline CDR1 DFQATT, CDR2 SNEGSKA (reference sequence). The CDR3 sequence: CSAREEGGTGELFF. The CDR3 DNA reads TGCAGTGCTAGAGAGGAGGGGGGCACCGGGGAGCTGTTTTTT.

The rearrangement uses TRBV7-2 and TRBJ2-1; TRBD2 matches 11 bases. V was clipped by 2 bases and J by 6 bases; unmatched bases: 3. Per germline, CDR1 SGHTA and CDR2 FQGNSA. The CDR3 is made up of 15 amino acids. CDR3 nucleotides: TGTGCCAGCAGCTTATCCGGACTAGCGGGCAATGAGCAGTTCTTC. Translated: CASSLSGLAGNEQFF.

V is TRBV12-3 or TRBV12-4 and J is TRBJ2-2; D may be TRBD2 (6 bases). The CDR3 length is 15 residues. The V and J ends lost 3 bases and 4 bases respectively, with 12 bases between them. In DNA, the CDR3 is TGTGCCAGCAGTTTGAGACTAGTGGCCACCGGGGAGCTGTTTTTT. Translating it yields CASSLRLVATGELFF.

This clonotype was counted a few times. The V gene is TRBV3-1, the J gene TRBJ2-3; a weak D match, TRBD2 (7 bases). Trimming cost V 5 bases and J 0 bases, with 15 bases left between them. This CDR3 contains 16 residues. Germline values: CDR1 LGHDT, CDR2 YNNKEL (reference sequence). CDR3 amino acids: CASSARGGRSTDTQYF. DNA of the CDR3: TGTGCCAGCAGCGCCAGGGGCGGGAGAAGCACAGATACGCAGTATTTT.

The CDR3 loop is CSASSGAPLMEQYF. The CDR3 DNA reads TGCAGTGCCAGTAGCGGGGCCCCGCTTATGGAGCAGTACTTC. V and J are TRBV20-1 and TRBJ2-7; 8 bases line up with TRBD2. After removal of 6 bases from V and 7 bases from J, the junction contained 14 bases not matched to a gene. The V gene's germline CDR1 is DFQATT and CDR2 SNEGSKA (reference sequence). The CDR3 has 14 residues.

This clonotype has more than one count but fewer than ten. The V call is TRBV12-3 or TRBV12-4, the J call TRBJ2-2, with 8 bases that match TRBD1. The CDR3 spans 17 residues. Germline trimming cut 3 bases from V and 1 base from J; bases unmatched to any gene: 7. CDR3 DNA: TGTGCCAGCAGTTTTTCCCCCGGGACAGGGAACACCGGGGAGCTGTTTTTT. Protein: CASSFSPGTGNTGELFF.

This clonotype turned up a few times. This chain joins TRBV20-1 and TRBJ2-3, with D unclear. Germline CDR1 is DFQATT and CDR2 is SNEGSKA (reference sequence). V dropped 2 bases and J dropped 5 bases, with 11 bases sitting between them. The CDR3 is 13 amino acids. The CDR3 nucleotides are TGCAGTGCTAGACCATTGATGGGAGATACGCAGTATTTT. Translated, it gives CSARPLMGDTQYF.

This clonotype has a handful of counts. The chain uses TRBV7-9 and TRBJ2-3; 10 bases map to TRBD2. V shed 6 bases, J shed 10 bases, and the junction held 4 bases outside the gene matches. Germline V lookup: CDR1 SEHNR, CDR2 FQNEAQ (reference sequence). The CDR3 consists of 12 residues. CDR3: CASRGLALAQYF. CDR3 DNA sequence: TGTGCCAGCAGGGGACTAGCGTTGGCGCAGTATTTT.

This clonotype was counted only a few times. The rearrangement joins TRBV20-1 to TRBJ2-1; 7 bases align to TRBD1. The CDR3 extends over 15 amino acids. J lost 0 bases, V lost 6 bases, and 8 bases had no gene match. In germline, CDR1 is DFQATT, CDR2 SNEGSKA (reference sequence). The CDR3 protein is CSAPEDRSSYNEQFF. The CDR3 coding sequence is TGCAGTGCCCCCGAGGACAGGTCCTCCTACAATGAGCAGTTCTTC.

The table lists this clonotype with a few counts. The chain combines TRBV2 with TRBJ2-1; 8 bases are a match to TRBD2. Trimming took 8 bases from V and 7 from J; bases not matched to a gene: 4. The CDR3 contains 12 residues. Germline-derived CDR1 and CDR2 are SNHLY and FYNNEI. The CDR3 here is CASGTRGNEQFF. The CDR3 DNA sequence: TGTGCCAGCGGGACTAGAGGGAATGAGCAGTTCTTC.